This is a list of T cell receptor beta chains from one sample in a study of CD8 T cells in ankylosing spondylitis. MiXCR was run by TCRdb on the 5' RACE reads, yielding one entry per CDR3 protein. Of about 160,000 distinct CDR3 sequences listed, around 20% are singletons. Sequencing used blood, either unsorted or a sorted T cell fraction (not recorded which). The origin of the receptors is a male donor with ankylosing spondylitis or in good health (not recorded which). CDR3s include the opening cysteine and the closing phenylalanine or tryptophan. A D gene is named only where the DNA matches it firmly. Size values are once, few and many counts, or a class for expanded clones, and some rows have none.

D	size	V	J	CDR3	DNA
-	-	TRBV6-5	TRBJ2-3	CASSYSISGRDTQYF	TGTGCCAGCAGTTACTCGATTAGCGGAAGAGATACGCAGTATTTT
-	-	TRBV11-2	TRBJ1-2	CASSLSRDYNYGYTF	TGTGCCAGCAGCTTATCCCGGGACTACAACTATGGCTACACCTTC
TRBD2	few	TRBV6-1	TRBJ2-2	CASSEPASGTGELFF	TGTGCCAGCAGTGAACCCGCTAGCGGCACCGGGGAGCTGTTTTTT
TRBD2	few	TRBV29-1	TRBJ2-7	CSVEEPSGSSYEQYF	TGCAGCGTTGAAGAGCCTAGCGGGAGCTCCTACGAGCAGTACTTC
-	-	TRBV11-2	TRBJ2-1	CASSLAPGLVNEQFF	TGTGCCAGCAGCTTAGCCCCAGGGCTCGTCAATGAGCAGTTCTTC
-	few	TRBV5-5	TRBJ2-2	CASSLGVSGELFF	TGTGCCAGCAGCTTGGGGGTTTCCGGGGAGCTGTTTTTT
-	-	TRBV28	TRBJ1-4	CASSRGRLGNEKLFF	TGTGCCAGCAGCCGAGGACGGCTAGGAAATGAAAAACTGTTTTTT
-	few	TRBV30	TRBJ2-1	CAWDVIRDTEQFF	TGTGCCTGGGACGTTATCCGGGACACTGAGCAGTTCTTC
-	-	TRBV2	TRBJ2-3	CASRPEITDTQYF	TGTGCCAGCCGTCCAGAAATCACAGATACGCAGTATTTT
-	many	TRBV20-1	TRBJ1-4	CSAQEYGTEKLFF	TGCAGTGCTCAGGAGTACGGTACTGAAAAACTGTTTTTT
-	many	TRBV25-1	TRBJ1-4	CASSDLAGVHEKLFF	TGTGCCAGCAGTGACTTGGCAGGGGTTCACGAAAAACTGTTTTTT
-	-	TRBV12-5	TRBJ2-2	CASGLGMTGHYTGELFF	TGTGCTAGTGGACTCGGCATGACAGGACATTACACCGGGGAGCTGTTTTTT
-	few	TRBV7-2	TRBJ1-2	CTSSPTGQSLNYGYTF	TGTACCAGCAGCCCGACTGGACAGTCCCTCAACTATGGCTACACCTTC
-	few	TRBV28	TRBJ1-3	CASSSTHIRTGNTIYF	TGTGCCAGCAGTTCTACGCACATACGAACGGGAAACACCATATATTTT
-	many	TRBV28	TRBJ2-7	CASSLYRLYEQYF	TGTGCCAGCAGTTTATACAGGCTCTACGAGCAGTACTTC
-	-	TRBV28	TRBJ1-2	CASSAYSLGNGYTF	TGTGCCAGCAGTGCGTACTCACTCGGGAATGGCTACACCTTC
TRBD2	many	TRBV24-1	TRBJ2-1	CATSDGRTSGFYNEQFF	TGTGCCACCAGTGATGGGCGGACTAGCGGGTTCTACAATGAGCAGTTCTTC
-	-	TRBV29-1	TRBJ2-5	CSVERAALETQYF	TGCAGCGTTGAAAGGGCCGCCCTAGAGACCCAGTACTTC